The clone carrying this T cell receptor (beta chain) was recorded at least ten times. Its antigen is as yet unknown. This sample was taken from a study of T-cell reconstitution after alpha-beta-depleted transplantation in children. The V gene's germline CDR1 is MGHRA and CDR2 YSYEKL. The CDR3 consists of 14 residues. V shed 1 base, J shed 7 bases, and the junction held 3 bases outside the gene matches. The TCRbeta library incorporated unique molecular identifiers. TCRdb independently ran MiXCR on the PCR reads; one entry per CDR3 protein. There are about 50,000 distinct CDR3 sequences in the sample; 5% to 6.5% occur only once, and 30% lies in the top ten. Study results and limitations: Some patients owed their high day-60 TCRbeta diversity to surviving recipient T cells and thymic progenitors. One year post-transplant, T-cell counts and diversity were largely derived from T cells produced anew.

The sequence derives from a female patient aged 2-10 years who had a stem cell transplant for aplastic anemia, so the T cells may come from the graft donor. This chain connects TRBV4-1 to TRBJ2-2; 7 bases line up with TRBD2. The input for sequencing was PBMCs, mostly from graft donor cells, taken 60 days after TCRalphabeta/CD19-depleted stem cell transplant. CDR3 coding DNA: TGCGCCAGCAGCCAAGTCCGGGACTACGGGGAGCTGTTTTTT. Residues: CASSQVRDYGELFF.